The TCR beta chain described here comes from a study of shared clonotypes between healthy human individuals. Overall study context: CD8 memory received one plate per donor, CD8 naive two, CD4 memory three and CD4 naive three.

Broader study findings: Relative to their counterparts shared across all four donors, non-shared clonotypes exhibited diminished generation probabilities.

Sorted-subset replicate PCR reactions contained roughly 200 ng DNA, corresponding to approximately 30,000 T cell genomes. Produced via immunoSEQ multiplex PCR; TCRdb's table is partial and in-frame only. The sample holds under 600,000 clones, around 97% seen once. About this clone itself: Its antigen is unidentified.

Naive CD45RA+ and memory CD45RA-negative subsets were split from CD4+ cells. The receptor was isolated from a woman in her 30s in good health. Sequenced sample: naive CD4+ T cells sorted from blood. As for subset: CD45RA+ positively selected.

The CDR3, as DNA: TGTGCCAGCAGCCTTACCCTAGGAGGCACCGGGGAGCTGTTTTTT. Protein product: CASSLTLGGTGELFF. The chain couples TRBV7-3 to TRBJ2-2; TRBD2 might be the D (5 bases). Germline loops: CDR1 SGHTA, CDR2 FQGTGA. The CDR3 has 15 residues. V gave up 5 bases and J gave up 4 bases, with 14 bases separating them.